This T cell receptor (beta chain) was recovered during a study of T cells in women clearing cervical HPV infection. Study background: Control women cleared a single incident HPV16 infection within 12 months. Study observations and caveats: T-cell numbers per sample were unknown and may explain richness differences. TRBV6-7 abundance was lower in cases than controls (about 0.099% versus 0.16%).

The CDR3 consists of 15 residues. Germline V gives CDR1 KGHSH, CDR2 LQKENI. Trimming left V 2 bases short and J 1 base short, with 12 bases between. Measured with immunoSEQ multiplex PCR; TCRdb has only the in-frame clones, and not every one. The sample table sets out 20,000 to 30,000 clones. To note about this clone: Antigen: not known. The read is 3 residues too short to cover the CDR3 end, so that end is filled in from the germline J gene.

The source of this sequence is a woman between 18 and 75 years old with a cervical HPV16 infection that either progressed to CIN3+ or cleared (not recorded which). The sample comprised blood buffy coat. The chain has TRBV18 and TRBJ2-7; TRBD2 is a possible D gene (6 bases). Partial CDR3 DNA: TGTGCCAGCTCACCAAACGGTGGGACTTCCTACGAG. Its protein product is CASSPNGGTSYE. The entire CDR3 is CASSPNGGTSYEQYF.